This TCR beta chain emerged from a study of beta chain features in type 1 diabetes. For the study at large: Examined across all samples were just under 110,000,000 sorted cells.

Study results and caveats: Lower insertion and higher deletion counts appeared at VDJ junctions in type 1 diabetes patients. TCRB CDR3s were moderately but significantly shorter in Type 1 diabetes patients in all four CD4+ subsets.

Every bit of the isolated RNA underwent reverse transcription, so sequencing read expressed TCRB transcripts. The protocol was immunoSEQ multiplex PCR, while the TCRdb copy is restricted to in-frame clones and leaves out a portion. The sample lists a few hundred thousand clones, about 15% occurring once. This clone appeared a few times. Its specificity is not known. The CDR3 spans 12 residues. Germline CDR1 and CDR2: SNHLY and FYNNEI. V lost 1 base, J lost 6 bases, and 7 bases lay in between. The sequenced sample was naive CD4+ T cells from blood. The V call is TRBV2, the J call TRBJ2-7; D is undetermined. This TCR was recovered from a man between 25 and 39 years old in good health. This CDR3 reads CASSEGGIEQYV. The CDR3 DNA reads TGTGCCAGCAGTGAAGGAGGAATCGAGCAGTACGTC.